A single sample is the source of the 5 T cell receptor beta chains below, sequenced in a study of control samples from healthy donors and cancer patients. Profiling relied on immunoSEQ multiplex PCR, and the TCRdb table lists in-frame clones only, not all of them. The sample carries about 130,000 clones, roughly 84% recorded once. The sample comprised blood. The source of these receptors is a man between 18 and 29 years old in good health.

This rearrangement joins TRBV27 to TRBJ1-2; D uncertain. CDR1 and CDR2 from the germline V gene are MNHEY and SMNVEV (reference sequence). Trimming removed 2 bases from V and 5 bases from J, with 9 bases in between. The CDR3 extends over 13 amino acids. The CDR3 loop reads CASSLSGSYGYTF. CDR3 DNA: TGTGCCAGCAGTTTAAGTGGTTCTTATGGCTACACCTTC.

The rearrangement joins TRBV6-6 to TRBJ2-3; the match to TRBD2 covers 7 bases. V lost 5 bases to trimming and J lost 3 bases; unmatched junction nucleotides: 2. This CDR3 spans 13 amino acids. Germline-derived CDR1 and CDR2 are MNHNY and SVGAGI (reference sequence). CDR3 protein: CASSPGGTDTQYF. CDR3 DNA sequence: TGTGCCAGCAGTCCCGGGGGGACAGATACGCAGTATTTT.

This clone has a count of ten or more. The chain carries TRBV5-1 and TRBJ2-2, with D perhaps TRBD1 (5 bases). CDR1 and CDR2 (germline): SGHRS, YFSETQ. The germline V and J ends were trimmed by 0 bases and 7 bases, with 10 bases remaining between them. This CDR3 spans 14 amino acids. The CDR3 nucleotides are TGCGCCAGCAGCTTGGTAACAGGCAGCGGGGAGCTGTTTTTT. This codes for CASSLVTGSGELFF.

This chain links TRBV6-5 with TRBJ2-7; the match to TRBD2 covers 10 bases. V lost 6 bases, J lost 0 bases, and 5 bases stayed unmatched. CDR1 is MNHEY and CDR2 is SVGAGI in the germline V gene. CDR3 length equals 15 residues. The CDR3 is CASRAVAGGSYEQYF. CDR3 nucleotides: TGTGCCAGCAGAGCCGTAGCGGGAGGCTCCTACGAGCAGTACTTC.

This clone occurred a few times. The chain uses TRBV12-5 and TRBJ1-1, with D hard to call. Germline-derived CDR1 and CDR2 are LGHNT and FRNRAP. Trimming pared 0 bases from V and 1 base from J, leaving 9 bases between. The CDR3 has 15 amino acids. CDR3 coding DNA: TGTGCTAGTGGTTTGGTACTCGCACAGAACACTGAAGCTTTCTTT. Its protein is CASGLVLAQNTEAFF.